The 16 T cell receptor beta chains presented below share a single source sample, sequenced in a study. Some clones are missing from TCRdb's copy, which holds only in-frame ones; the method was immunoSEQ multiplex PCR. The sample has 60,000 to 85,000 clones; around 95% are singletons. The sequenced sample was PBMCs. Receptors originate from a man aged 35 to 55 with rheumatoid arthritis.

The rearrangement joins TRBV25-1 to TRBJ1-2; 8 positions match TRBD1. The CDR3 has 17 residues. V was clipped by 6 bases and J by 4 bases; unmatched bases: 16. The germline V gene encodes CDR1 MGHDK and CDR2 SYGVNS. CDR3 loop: CASSSPGTGGGLYGYTF. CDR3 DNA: TGTGCCAGCAGCTCCCCCGGGACAGGCGGAGGACTCTATGGCTACACCTTC.

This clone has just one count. CDR3 coding DNA: TGTGCCAGCAGGCAGAAAAGCTCCTATAATTCACCCCTCCACTTT. Translating gives CASRQKSSYNSPLHF. The chain employs TRBV11-2 and TRBJ1-6, with D unresolved. CDR3 length equals 15 residues. With 6 bases removed from V and 0 bases from J, the gap between germline ends came to 9 bases. Germline CDR1 is SGHAT and CDR2 is FQNNGV.

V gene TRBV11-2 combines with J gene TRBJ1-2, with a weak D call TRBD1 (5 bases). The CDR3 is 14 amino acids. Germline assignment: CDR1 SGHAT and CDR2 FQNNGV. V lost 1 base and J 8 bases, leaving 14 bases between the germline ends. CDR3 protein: CASSLVWGVTGYTF. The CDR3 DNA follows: TGTGCCAGCAGCTTAGTCTGGGGGGTGACGGGCTACACCTTC.

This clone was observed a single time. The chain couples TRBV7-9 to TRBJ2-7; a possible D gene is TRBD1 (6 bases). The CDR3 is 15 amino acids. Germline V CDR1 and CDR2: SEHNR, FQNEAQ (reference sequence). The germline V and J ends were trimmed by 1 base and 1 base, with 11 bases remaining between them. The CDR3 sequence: CASSLVGGQSYEQYF. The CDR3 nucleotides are TGTGCCAGCAGCTTAGTAGGGGGACAATCCTACGAGCAGTACTTC.

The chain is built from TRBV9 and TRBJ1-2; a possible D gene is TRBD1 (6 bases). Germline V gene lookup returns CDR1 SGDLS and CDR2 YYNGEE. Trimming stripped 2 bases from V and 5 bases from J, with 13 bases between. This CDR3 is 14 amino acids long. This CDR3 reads CASSVASDRYGYTF. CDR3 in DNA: TGTGCCAGCAGCGTGGCTAGCGACAGGTATGGCTACACCTTC.

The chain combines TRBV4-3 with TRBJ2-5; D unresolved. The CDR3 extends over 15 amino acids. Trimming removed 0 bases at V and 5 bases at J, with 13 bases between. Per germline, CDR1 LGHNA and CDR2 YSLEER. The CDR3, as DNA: TGCGCCAGCAGCCAAGAAAGGCAGACTTACGAGACCCAGTACTTC. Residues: CASSQERQTYETQYF.

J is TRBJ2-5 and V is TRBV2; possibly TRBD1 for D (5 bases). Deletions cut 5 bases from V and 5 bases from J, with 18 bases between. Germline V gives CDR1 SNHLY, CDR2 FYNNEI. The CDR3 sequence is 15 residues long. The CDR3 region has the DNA TGTGCCAGCAGTCCAAGGCAGGGCACTGGGGAGACCCAGTACTTC. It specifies CASSPRQGTGETQYF.

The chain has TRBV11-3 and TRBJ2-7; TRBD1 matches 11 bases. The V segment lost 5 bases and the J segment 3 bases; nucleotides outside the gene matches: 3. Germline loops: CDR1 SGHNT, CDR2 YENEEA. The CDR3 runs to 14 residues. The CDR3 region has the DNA TGTGCCAGCAGCCCCGGGACAGGGGGCTACGAGCAGTACTTC. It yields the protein CASSPGTGGYEQYF.

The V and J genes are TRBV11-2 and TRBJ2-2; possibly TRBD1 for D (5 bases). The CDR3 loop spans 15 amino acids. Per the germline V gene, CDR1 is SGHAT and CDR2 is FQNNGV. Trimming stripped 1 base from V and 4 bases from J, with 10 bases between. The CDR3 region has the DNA TGTGCCAGCAGCTTAGGGGGCAGAATCACCGGGGAGCTGTTTTTT. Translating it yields CASSLGGRITGELFF.

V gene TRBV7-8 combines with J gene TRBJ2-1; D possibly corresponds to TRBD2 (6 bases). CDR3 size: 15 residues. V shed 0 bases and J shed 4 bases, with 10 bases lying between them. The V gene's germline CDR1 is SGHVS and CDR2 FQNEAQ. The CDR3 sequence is CASSLALARYNEQFF. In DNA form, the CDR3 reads TGTGCCAGCAGCTTAGCACTAGCCCGGTACAATGAGCAGTTCTTC.

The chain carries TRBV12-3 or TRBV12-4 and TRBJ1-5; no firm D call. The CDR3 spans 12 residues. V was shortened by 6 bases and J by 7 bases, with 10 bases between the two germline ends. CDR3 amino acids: CASSVNQQPQHF. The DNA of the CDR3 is TGTGCCAGCAGCGTTAATCAACAGCCCCAGCATTTT.

The CDR3 region has the DNA TGTGCCATCTCAGCCGCGGGGGGACCTACAGATACGCAGTATTTT. This sequence encodes CAISAAGGPTDTQYF. The chain employs TRBV10-3 and TRBJ2-3, with 8 positions matching TRBD2. V was pared by 8 bases and J by 3 bases, with 10 bases of the junction left unmatched. This CDR3 region has 15 residues. Germline V gives CDR1 ENHRY, CDR2 SYGVKD.

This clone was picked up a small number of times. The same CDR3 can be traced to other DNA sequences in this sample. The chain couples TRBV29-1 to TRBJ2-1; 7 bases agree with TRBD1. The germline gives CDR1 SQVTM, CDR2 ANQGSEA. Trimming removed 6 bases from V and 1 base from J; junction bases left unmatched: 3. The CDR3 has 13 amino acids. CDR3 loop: CSVGTESYNEQFF. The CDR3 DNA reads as TGCAGCGTCGGGACAGAGTCCTACAATGAGCAGTTCTTC.

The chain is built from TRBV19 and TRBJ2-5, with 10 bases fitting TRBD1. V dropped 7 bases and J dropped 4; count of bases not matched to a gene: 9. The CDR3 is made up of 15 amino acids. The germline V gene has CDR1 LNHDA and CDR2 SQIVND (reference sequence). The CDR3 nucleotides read TGTGCCAGTAATCCGGGACAGGGGTTCGGAGAGACCCAGTACTTC. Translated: CASNPGQGFGETQYF. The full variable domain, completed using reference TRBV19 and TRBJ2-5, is DGGITQSPKYLFRKEGQNVTLSCEQNLNHDAMYWYRQDPGQGLRLIYYSQIVNDFQKGDIAEGYSVSREKKESFPLTVTSAQKNPTAFYLCASNPGQGFGETQYFGPGTRLLVL.

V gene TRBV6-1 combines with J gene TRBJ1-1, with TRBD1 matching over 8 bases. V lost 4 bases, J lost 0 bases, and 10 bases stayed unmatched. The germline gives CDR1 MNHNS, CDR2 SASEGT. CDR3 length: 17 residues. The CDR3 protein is CASSGQGKVRVNTEAFF. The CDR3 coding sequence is TGTGCCAGCAGTGGACAGGGGAAAGTTCGGGTGAACACTGAAGCTTTCTTT.

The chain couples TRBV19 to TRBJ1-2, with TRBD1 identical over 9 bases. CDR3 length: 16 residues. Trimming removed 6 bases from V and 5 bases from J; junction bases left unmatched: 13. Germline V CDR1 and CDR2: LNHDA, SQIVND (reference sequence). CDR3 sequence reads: CASRGDRGIFGYGYTF. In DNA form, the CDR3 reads TGTGCCAGTAGAGGAGACAGGGGGATTTTTGGTTATGGCTACACCTTC.